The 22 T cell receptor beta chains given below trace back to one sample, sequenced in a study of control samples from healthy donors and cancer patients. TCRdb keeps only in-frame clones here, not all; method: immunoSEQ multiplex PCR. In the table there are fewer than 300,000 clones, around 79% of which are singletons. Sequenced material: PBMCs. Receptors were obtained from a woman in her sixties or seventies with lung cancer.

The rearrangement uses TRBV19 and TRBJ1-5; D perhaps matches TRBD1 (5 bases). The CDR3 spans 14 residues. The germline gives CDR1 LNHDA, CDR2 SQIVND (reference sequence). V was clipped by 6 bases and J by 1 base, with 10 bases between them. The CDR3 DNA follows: TGTGCCAGTAGGGGACGGGAAAGCAATCAGCCCCAGCATTTT. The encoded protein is CASRGRESNQPQHF.

The CDR3 is CASGSGPLVGTQYF. CDR3 coding DNA: TGTGCCAGCGGGTCAGGACCCTTGGTCGGGACCCAGTACTTC. V usage is TRBV28 and J usage is TRBJ2-5; no clear D. This CDR3 region has 14 residues. Germline CDR1 is MDHEN and CDR2 is SYDVKM. V shed 8 bases and J shed 7 bases, with 20 bases lying between them.

The CDR3 region has the DNA TGCGCCAGCAGTGAGTCGTCAGGGAGGGGCAATCAGCCCCAGCATTTT. Protein sequence: CASSESSGRGNQPQHF. V is TRBV10-2 and J is TRBJ1-5; a possible D gene is TRBD1 (5 bases). The CDR3 length is 16 residues. Trimming took 0 bases from V and 2 from J, leaving 11 bases between them. The V gene's germline CDR1 is WSHSY and CDR2 SAAADI.

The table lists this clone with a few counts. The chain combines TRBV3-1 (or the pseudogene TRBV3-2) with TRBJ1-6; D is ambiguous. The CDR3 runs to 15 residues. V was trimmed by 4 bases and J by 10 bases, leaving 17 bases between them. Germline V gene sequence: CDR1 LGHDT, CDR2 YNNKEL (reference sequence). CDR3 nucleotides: TGTGCCAGCAGCCCCCAGTCCGATGGAGGATCACCCCTCCACTTT. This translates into CASSPQSDGGSPLHF.

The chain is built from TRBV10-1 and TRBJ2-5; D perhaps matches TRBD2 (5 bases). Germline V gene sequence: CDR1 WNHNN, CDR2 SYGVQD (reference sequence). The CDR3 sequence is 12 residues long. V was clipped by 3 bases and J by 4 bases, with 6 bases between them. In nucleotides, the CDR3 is TGCGCCAGCAGTGACGAGGGAGAGACCCAGTACTTC. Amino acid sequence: CASSDEGETQYF.

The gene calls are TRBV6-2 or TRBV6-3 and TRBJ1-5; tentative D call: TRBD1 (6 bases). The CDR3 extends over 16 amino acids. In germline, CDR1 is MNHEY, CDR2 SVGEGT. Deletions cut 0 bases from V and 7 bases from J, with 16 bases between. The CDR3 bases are TGTGCCAGCAGTTACTCTGGGGGCCGCGGATGGCAGCCCCAGCATTTT. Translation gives CASSYSGGRGWQPQHF.

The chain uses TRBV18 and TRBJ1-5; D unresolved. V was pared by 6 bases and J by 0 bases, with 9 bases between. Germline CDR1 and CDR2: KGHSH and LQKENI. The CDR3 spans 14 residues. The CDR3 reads CASSSGDSNQPQHF. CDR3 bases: TGTGCCAGCTCTTCCGGCGATAGCAATCAGCCCCAGCATTTT.

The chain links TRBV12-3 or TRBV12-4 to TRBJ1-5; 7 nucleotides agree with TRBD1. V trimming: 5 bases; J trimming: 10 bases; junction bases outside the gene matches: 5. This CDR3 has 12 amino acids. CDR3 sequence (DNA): TGTGCCAGCAGTCCGACAGGGATTCCCCAGCATTTT. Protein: CASSPTGIPQHF.

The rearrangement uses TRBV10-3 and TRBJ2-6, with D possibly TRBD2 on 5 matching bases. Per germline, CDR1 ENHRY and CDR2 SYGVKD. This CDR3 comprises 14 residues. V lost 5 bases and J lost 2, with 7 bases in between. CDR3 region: CAISRGPGANVLTF. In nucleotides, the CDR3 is TGTGCCATCAGTAGAGGGCCTGGGGCCAACGTCCTGACTTTC.

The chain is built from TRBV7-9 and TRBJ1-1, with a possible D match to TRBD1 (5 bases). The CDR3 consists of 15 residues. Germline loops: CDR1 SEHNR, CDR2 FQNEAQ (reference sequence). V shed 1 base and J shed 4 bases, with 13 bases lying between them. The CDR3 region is CASSLERSGGTEAFF. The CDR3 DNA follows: TGTGCCAGCAGCTTAGAACGGTCCGGGGGCACTGAAGCTTTCTTT. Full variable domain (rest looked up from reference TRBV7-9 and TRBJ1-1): DTGVSQNPRHKITKRGQNVTFRCDPISEHNRLYWYRQTLGQGPEFLTYFQNEAQLEKSRLLSDRFSAERPKGSFSTLEIQRTEQGDSAMYLCASSLERSGGTEAFFGQGTRLTVV.

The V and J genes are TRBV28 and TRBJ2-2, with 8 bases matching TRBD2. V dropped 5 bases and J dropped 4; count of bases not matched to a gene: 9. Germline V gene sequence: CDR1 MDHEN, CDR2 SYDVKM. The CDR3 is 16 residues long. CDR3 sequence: CASSVLLAGGTGELFF. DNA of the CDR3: TGTGCCAGCAGTGTTCTTCTGGCGGGAGGCACCGGGGAGCTGTTTTTT. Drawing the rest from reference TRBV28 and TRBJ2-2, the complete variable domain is DVKVTQSSRYLVKRTGEKVFLECVQDMDHENMFWYRQDPGLGLRLIYFSYDVKMKEKGDIPEGYSVSREKKERFSLILESASTNQTSMYLCASSVLLAGGTGELFFGEGSRLTVL.

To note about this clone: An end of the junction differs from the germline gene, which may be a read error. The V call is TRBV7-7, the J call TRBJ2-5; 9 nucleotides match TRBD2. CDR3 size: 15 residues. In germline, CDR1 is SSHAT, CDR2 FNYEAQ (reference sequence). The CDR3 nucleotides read TGTGCTAGCAGCCCCGGCGGGGGGGTGATAGAGACCCAGTACTTC. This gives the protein CASSPGGGVIETQYF.

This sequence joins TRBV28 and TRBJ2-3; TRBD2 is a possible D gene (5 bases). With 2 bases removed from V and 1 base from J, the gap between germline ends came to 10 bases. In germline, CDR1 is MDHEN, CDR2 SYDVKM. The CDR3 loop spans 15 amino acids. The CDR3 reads CASSLRGGGTDTQYF. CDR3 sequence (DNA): TGTGCCAGCAGTTTACGGGGTGGAGGCACAGATACGCAGTATTTT.

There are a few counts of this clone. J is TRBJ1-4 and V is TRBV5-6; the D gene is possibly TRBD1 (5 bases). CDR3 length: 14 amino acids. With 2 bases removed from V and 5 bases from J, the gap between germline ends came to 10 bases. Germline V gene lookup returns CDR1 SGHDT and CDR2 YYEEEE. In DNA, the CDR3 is TGTGCCAGCAGCTTCCGACAGATCAATGAAAAACTGTTTTTT. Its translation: CASSFRQINEKLFF.

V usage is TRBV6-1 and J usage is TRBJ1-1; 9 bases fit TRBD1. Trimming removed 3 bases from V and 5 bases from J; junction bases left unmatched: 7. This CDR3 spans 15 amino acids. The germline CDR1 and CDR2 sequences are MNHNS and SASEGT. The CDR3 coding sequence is TGTGCCAGCAGTGATTATACAGGGGGCAGGACTGAAGCTTTCTTT. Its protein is CASSDYTGGRTEAFF.

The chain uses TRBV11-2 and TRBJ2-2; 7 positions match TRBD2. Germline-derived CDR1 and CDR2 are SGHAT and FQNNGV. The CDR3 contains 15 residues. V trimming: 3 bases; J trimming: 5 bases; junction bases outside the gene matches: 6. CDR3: CASSLTSSITGELFF. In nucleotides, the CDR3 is TGTGCCAGCAGCTTGACTAGCTCAATTACCGGGGAGCTGTTTTTT.

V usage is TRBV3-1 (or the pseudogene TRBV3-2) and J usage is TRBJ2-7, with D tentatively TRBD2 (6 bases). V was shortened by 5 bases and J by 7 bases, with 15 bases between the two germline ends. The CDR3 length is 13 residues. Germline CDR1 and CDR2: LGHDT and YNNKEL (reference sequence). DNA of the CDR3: TGTGCCAGCAGCAACTATCCGGGACTGGAGCAGTACTTC. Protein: CASSNYPGLEQYF.

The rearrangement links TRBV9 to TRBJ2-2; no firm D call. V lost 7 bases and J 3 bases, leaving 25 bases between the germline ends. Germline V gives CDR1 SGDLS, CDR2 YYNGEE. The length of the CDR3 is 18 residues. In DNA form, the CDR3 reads TGTGCCAGCTCATTAGCTCTAGGGCCCACAAGGGACACCGGGGAGCTGTTTTTT. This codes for CASSLALGPTRDTGELFF.

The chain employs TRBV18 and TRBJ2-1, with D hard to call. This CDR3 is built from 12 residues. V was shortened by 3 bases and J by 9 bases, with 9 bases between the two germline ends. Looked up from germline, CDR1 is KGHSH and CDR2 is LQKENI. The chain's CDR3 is CASSPDVTEQFF. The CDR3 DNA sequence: TGTGCCAGCTCACCTGACGTTACTGAGCAGTTCTTC.

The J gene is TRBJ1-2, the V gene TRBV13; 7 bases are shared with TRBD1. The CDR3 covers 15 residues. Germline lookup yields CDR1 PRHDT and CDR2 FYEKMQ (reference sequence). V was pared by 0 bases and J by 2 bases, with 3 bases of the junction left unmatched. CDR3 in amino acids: CASSLGTGENYGYTF. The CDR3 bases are TGTGCCAGCAGCTTAGGTACAGGGGAAAACTATGGCTACACCTTC.

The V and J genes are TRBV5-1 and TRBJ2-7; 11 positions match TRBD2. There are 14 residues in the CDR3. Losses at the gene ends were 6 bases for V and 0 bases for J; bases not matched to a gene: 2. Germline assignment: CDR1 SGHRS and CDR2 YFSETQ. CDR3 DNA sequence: TGCGCCAGCACCGGGACTAGCGGCTCCTACGAGCAGTACTTC. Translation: CASTGTSGSYEQYF. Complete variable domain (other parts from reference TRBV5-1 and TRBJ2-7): KAGVTQTPRYLIKTRGQQVTLSCSPISGHRSVSWYQQTPGQGLQFLFEYFSETQRNKGNFPGRFSGRQFSNSRSEMNVSTLELGDSALYLCASTGTSGSYEQYFGPGTRLTVT.

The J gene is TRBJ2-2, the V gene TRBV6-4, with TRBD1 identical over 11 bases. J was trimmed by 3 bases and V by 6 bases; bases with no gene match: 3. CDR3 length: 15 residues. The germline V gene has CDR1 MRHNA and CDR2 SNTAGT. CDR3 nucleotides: TGTGCCAGCAGCCGGGGACAGGGGGACACCGGGGAGCTGTTTTTT. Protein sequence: CASSRGQGDTGELFF.